This entry lists 10 T cell receptor beta chains sequenced from one sample in a study of cytomegalovirus exposure and HLA in healthy donors. This PCR relied on a set of 60 Vbeta primers and 13 Jbeta primers. Measured with immunoSEQ multiplex PCR; TCRdb has only the in-frame clones, and not every one. The sample holds about 120,000 clones, 81% seen once. Sequenced input: PBMCs. These receptors were obtained from a woman aged 30 to 39 in good health and CMV-seronegative.

This chain links TRBV6-1 with TRBJ2-7, with TRBD1 as a possible D gene (5 bases). The CDR3 is 16 amino acids. Germline CDR1 and CDR2: MNHNS and SASEGT. Deletions cut 3 bases from V and 3 bases from J, with 18 bases between. The chain's CDR3 is CASSDLGGRADYEQYF. The CDR3 nucleotides read TGTGCCAGCAGTGATCTGGGCGGCAGGGCTGACTACGAGCAGTACTTC.

V usage is TRBV4-1 and J usage is TRBJ1-4, with 7 positions matching TRBD1. The CDR3 runs 16 residues. Germline assignment: CDR1 MGHRA and CDR2 YSYEKL. The V and J ends lost 3 bases and 4 bases, in that order; junction bases with no gene match: 8. Here the CDR3 DNA reads TGCGCCAGCAGCCAGGCCACAGGGGCGAGTAATGAAAAACTGTTTTTT. It codes for CASSQATGASNEKLFF.

The V gene is TRBV19, the J gene TRBJ1-5, with D possibly being TRBD1 (5 bases). V was trimmed by 3 bases and J by 1 base, leaving 10 bases between them. The CDR3 length is 15 residues. The germline V gene encodes CDR1 LNHDA and CDR2 SQIVND (reference sequence). CDR3 in DNA: TGTGCCAGTAGTATTCAGGGAACAAGCAATCAGCCCCAGCATTTT. This gives the protein CASSIQGTSNQPQHF.

This clone was seen more than once but under ten times. The chain links TRBV28 to TRBJ2-7; 8 bases match TRBD2. Germline CDR1 and CDR2: MDHEN and SYDVKM. J gave up 2 bases and V 4 bases, and 7 bases lay outside the gene matches. The CDR3 runs 15 residues. The CDR3 region is CASSSPREGPYEQYF. The DNA of the CDR3 is TGTGCCAGCAGTTCCCCCCGGGAGGGCCCCTACGAGCAGTACTTC.

This clone was seen only once. This chain uses TRBV7-9 with TRBJ1-5; no firm D call. This CDR3 has 13 amino acids. Germline lookup yields CDR1 SEHNR and CDR2 FQNEAQ (reference sequence). The ends were cut back, 6 bases at V and 7 bases at J, with 13 bases in the middle. The CDR3 here is CASSLGSGQPQHF. The CDR3 DNA is TGTGCCAGCAGTCTAGGGTCGGGGCAGCCCCAGCATTTT. Based on the CDR3 plus reference TRBV7-9 and TRBJ1-5, the full variable domain is DTGVSQNPRHKITKRGQNVTFRCDPISEHNRLYWYRQTLGQGPEFLTYFQNEAQLEKSRLLSDRFSAERPKGSFSTLEIQRTEQGDSAMYLCASSLGSGQPQHFGDGTRLSIL.

The rearrangement joins TRBV27 to TRBJ1-6; D remains unclear. CDR1 is MNHEY, CDR2 SMNVEV, per germline (reference sequence). This CDR3 has 14 residues. Between the trimmed V and J ends, which lost 5 bases and 6 bases, there was a span of 11 bases. This chain's CDR3 is CASSVLTGNSPLHF. In DNA, the CDR3 is TGTGCCAGCAGTGTCCTCACGGGTAATTCACCCCTCCACTTT.

This chain joins TRBV27 and TRBJ1-1; D ambiguous. The length of the CDR3 is 13 residues. V shed 2 bases and J shed 9 bases, with 13 bases lying between them. Germline-derived CDR1 and CDR2 are MNHEY and SMNVEV (reference sequence). The CDR3 reads CASSLRLANKAFF. DNA of the CDR3: TGTGCCAGCAGTTTACGTTTGGCCAATAAAGCTTTCTTT.

The rearrangement links TRBV11-2 to TRBJ1-6; 9 bases agree with TRBD1. CDR3 length equals 14 residues. V trimming: 2 bases; J trimming: 9 bases; junction bases outside the gene matches: 2. Germline V gene lookup returns CDR1 SGHAT and CDR2 FQNNGV. Here the CDR3 reads CASSLSTGGSPLHF. In DNA form, the CDR3 reads TGTGCCAGCAGCTTATCGACAGGGGGTTCACCCCTCCACTTT.

Only a few counts were recorded for this clone. This chain joins TRBV7-9 and TRBJ2-3; 8 positions match TRBD2. From germline, CDR1 is SEHNR and CDR2 FQNEAQ (reference sequence). With 4 bases clipped from V and 2 bases from J, the junction kept 2 bases outside the gene matches. The CDR3 covers 14 residues. The CDR3 DNA sequence: TGTGCCAGCAGCTATAGCGGGACCACAGATACGCAGTATTTT. Its protein is CASSYSGTTDTQYF.

The rearrangement links TRBV5-1 to TRBJ2-3, with 13 bases that match TRBD2. The germline V gene encodes CDR1 SGHRS and CDR2 YFSETQ. Losses at the gene ends were 4 bases for V and 4 bases for J; bases not matched to a gene: 6. The CDR3 runs to 16 residues. CDR3 nucleotide sequence: TGCGCCAGCAGCCCCGGTGGACTAGCGGGAGCAGATACGCAGTATTTT. This sequence encodes CASSPGGLAGADTQYF.